A selection of T cell receptor beta chains follows, all from one sample in a study of monozygotic twins with inflammatory bowel disease. TCRdb re-called the 5' RACE reads, yielding one record per CDR3 amino acid sequence without DNA. The sample holds a few hundred thousand distinct CDR3 sequences. The sample was blood. The receptors come from a human donor with ulcerative colitis or Crohn's disease, or a healthy co-twin of an affected twin (not recorded which). CDR3s include the opening cysteine and the closing phenylalanine or tryptophan.

j_call,v_call,cdr3_aa
TRBJ2-3,TRBV20-1,CSAIDRGMTDTQYF
TRBJ2-7,TRBV4-3,CASSRGGEPNYEQYF
TRBJ2-2,TRBV9,CASSVTQRGDKAGELFF
TRBJ2-5,TRBV27,CASSPLLGDSPQETQYF
TRBJ2-7,TRBV28,CASLQGASYEQYF
TRBJ1-6,TRBV7-9,CASSLGGSPNSPLHF
TRBJ2-7,TRBV29-1,CSVDPAIAGQTYEQYF
TRBJ2-1,TRBV12-3/TRBV12-4,CASSPPGLGGYNEQFF
TRBJ2-3,TRBV4-3,CASSQAGTSKTDTQYF
TRBJ2-3,TRBV29-1,CSVEMASGGLDTQYF
TRBJ2-7,TRBV12-3/TRBV12-4,CASSLVQGYEQYF
TRBJ2-7,TRBV5-1,CASSLPPSEQYF
TRBJ1-5,TRBV5-5,CASSTLPRTSNQPQHF
TRBJ2-7,TRBV4-2,CASSTDSYEQYF
TRBJ2-7,TRBV19,CASSSIAGGIHEQYF
TRBJ2-7,TRBV7-9,CASSLVAGAPYEQYF
TRBJ2-7,TRBV20-1,CSARPRRRERYEQYF
TRBJ1-6,TRBV20-1,CSARGARSASDNSPLHF
TRBJ1-2,TRBV6-5,CASSYSKTEPNYGYTF
TRBJ2-7,TRBV19,CASSIRTGGSYEQYF
TRBJ2-7,TRBV15,CATSRDLPPYEQYF
TRBJ1-2,TRBV12-3/TRBV12-4,CASSLVRNYGYTF
TRBJ2-2,TRBV7-9,CASRTSYTGELFF
TRBJ2-2,TRBV6-2/TRBV6-3,CASDASQLTGELFF
TRBJ2-1,TRBV6-2/TRBV6-3,CASSPLAGGRNEQFF
TRBJ2-7,TRBV4-1,CASSQAPGQGAYEQYF
TRBJ2-3,TRBV5-1,CASSLERGADTQYF
TRBJ2-6,TRBV12-3/TRBV12-4,CASRPLAGGSGANVLTF
TRBJ2-3,TRBV30,CAWSRSLAGAYTDTQYF
TRBJ1-2,TRBV13,CASSSGRYGYTF
TRBJ2-2,TRBV7-9,CASSLTASGELFF
TRBJ2-7,TRBV20-1,CSASPGQGVSYEQYF
TRBJ1-2,TRBV4-3,CASSQDPGIYGYTF
TRBJ1-5,TRBV7-2,CASSDGGNQPQHF
TRBJ2-1,TRBV20-1,CSASVSPINEQFF
TRBJ1-1,TRBV12-3/TRBV12-4,CASSPSTGAVGVAFF
TRBJ2-1,TRBV6-2/TRBV6-3,CASSYSDRGFTYNEQFF